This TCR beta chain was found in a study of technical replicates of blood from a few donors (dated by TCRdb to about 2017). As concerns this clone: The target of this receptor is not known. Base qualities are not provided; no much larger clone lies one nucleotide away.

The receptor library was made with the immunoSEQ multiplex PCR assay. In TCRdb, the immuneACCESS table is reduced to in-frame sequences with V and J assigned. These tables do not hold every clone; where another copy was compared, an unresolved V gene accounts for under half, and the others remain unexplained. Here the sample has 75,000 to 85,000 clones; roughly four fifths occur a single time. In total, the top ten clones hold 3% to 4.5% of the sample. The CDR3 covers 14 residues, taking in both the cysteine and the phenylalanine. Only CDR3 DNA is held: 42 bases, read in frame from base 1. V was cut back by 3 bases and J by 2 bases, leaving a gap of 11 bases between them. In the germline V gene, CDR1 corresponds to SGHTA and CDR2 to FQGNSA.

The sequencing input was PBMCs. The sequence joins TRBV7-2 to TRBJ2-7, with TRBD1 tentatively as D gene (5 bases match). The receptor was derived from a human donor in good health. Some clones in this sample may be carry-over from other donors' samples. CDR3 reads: CASSFQGTAYEQYF. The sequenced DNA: TGTGCCAGCAGCTTTCAGGGTACGGCCTACGAGCAGTACTTC. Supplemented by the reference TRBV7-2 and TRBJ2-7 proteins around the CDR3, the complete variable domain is GAGVSQSPSNKVTEKGKDVELRCDPISGHTALYWYRQSLGQGLEFLIYFQGNSAPDKSGLPSDRFSAERTGGSVSTLTIQRTQQEDSAVYLCASSFQGTAYEQYFGPGTRLTVT.